This T cell receptor (beta chain) was found in a study of blood T cells in healthy people across ages. This CDR3 has 14 amino acids. CDR1 is SQVTM, CDR2 ANQGSEA, per germline. V lost 4 bases and J lost 5; bases outside the gene matches: 7. It was with a sample-barcoded 5' primer and a J-beta primer mix that a second PCR of roughly 7 to 12 cycles was run. MiXCR, applied by TCRdb to the 5' RACE reads, yields one record per CDR3 protein. The data hold approximately 1.5 million distinct CDR3 sequences, with 35% to 45% observed a single time. This clonotype was observed a single time. The rearrangement joins TRBV29-1 to TRBJ1-4; 7 nucleotides match TRBD1. Sequencing was done on a sample of blood. The origin of this receptor is a woman aged 18 to 35 in good health. The CDR3 DNA reads as TGCAGCGTTGGGGGGACAGCCTCAAATGAAAAACTGTTTTTT. It specifies CSVGGTASNEKLFF. The full variable domain, with the rest looked up from reference TRBV29-1 and TRBJ1-4, is SAVISQKPSRDICQRGTSLTIQCQVDSQVTMMFWYRQQPGQSLTLIATANQGSEATYESGFVIDKFPISRPNLTFSTLTVSNMSPEDSSIYLCSVGGTASNEKLFFGSGTQLSVL.